The following is a T cell receptor beta chain sequence with its context. The antigen remains unidentified. The germline V gene encodes CDR1 SEHNR and CDR2 FQNEAQ (reference sequence). V gave up 5 bases and J gave up 3 bases, with 20 bases separating them. The CDR3 extends over 16 amino acids. The sample originates from a study of T cells in Graves' hyperthyroidism and ophthalmopathy. Study conclusions and caveats: Within blood appeared most thyroid clonotypes that had expanded above 0.001. For ophthalmopathy, model prediction preceded onset by a median 6.5 months.

Template material for amplifying TCR beta CDR3 regions consisted of RNA transcripts. Researchers ran a first-round RT-PCR on the TCR CDR3 using the HTBI primer set. MiXCR, run by TCRdb on the multiplex PCR reads, gives a single entry per CDR3 protein. The sample contains almost 600,000 distinct CDR3 sequences, roughly 50% of which appear only once. The source is a young woman with Graves' hyperthyroidism. Sequencing was carried out using peripheral blood or thyroid tissue (not recorded which). The chain joins TRBV7-9 to TRBJ2-7; D remains ambiguous. CDR3 DNA: TGTGCCAGCAGCCCTGCTGTTAGGGTTTATGGCTACGAGCAGTACTTC. Translating it yields CASSPAVRVYGYEQYF.